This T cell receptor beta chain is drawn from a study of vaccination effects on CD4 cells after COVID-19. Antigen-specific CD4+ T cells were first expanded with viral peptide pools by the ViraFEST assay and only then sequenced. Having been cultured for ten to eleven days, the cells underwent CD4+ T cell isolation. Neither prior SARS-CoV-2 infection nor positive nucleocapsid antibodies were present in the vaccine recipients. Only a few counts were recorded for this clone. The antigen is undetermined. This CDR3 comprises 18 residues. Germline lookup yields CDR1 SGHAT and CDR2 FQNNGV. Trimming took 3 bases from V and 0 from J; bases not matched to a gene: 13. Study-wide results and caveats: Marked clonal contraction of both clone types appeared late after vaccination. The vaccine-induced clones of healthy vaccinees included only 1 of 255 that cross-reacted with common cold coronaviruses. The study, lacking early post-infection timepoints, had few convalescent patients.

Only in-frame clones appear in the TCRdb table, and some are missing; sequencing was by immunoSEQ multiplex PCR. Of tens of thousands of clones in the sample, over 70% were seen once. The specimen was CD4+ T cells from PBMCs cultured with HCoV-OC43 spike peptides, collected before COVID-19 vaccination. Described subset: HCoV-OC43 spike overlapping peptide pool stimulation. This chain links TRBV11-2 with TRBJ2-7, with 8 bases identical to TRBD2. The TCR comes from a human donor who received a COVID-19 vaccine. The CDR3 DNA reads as TGTGCCAGCAGCTTCCCCTGGGGGGGCGGGGGGTCCTCCTACGAGCAGTACGTC. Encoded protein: CASSFPWGGGGSSYEQYV.